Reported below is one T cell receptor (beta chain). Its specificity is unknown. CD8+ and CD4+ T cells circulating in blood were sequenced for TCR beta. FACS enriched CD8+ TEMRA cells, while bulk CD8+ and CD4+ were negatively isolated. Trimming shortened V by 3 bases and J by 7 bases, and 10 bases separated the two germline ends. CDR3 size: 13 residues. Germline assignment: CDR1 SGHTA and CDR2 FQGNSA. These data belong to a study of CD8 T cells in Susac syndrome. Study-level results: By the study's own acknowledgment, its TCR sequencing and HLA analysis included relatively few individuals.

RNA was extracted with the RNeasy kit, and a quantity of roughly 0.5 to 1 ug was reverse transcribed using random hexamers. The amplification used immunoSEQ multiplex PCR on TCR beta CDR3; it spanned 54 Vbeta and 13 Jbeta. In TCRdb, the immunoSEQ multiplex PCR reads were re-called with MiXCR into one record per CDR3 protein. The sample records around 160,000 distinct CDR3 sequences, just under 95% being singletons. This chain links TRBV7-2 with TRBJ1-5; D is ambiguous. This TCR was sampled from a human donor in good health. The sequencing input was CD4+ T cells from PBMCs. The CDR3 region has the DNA TGTGCCAGCAGCTTCGAAAGGTCCCAGCCCCAGCATTTT. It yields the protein CASSFERSQPQHF.